Below are 22 T cell receptor beta chains sequenced from a single sample in a study of blood T cells in healthy people across ages. The authors ran a second PCR of roughly 6 to 11 cycles using a sample-barcoded 5' primer and a J-beta primer mix. TCRdb processed the 5' RACE reads anew with MiXCR; each CDR3 protein has one entry. The repertoire holds about 1.4 million distinct CDR3 sequences, with roughly 60% as singletons. Sequenced material: blood. These TCRs come from a young man in good health.

CDR3 residues: CASSQPPGLAHEQYF. The CDR3 coding sequence is TGCGCCAGCAGCCAACCGCCGGGTCTGGCCCACGAGCAGTACTTC. The J gene is TRBJ2-7, the V gene TRBV4-1, with D unclear. CDR1 is MGHRA, CDR2 YSYEKL, per germline. V lost 2 bases and J lost 5, with 16 bases in between. The CDR3 length is 15 residues.

This chain connects TRBV20-1 to TRBJ1-4; D may be TRBD1 (6 bases). Per the germline V gene, CDR1 is DFQATT and CDR2 is SNEGSKA (reference sequence). There are 14 residues in the CDR3. The V and J ends lost 3 bases and 7 bases respectively, with 15 bases between them. The CDR3 DNA follows: TGCAGTGCTAGTAGGTTTCAGGGGAGTGAAAAACTGTTTTTT. As protein: CSASRFQGSEKLFF.

This chain uses TRBV6-5 with TRBJ2-7, with a possible D match to TRBD2 (5 bases). The germline V gene has CDR1 MNHEY and CDR2 SVGAGI. Trimming cost V 3 bases and J 0 bases, with 9 bases left between them. This CDR3 region has 14 residues. Written as DNA, the CDR3 is TGTGCCAGCAGTTATAGCGAAGACTCCTACGAGCAGTACTTC. Translating gives CASSYSEDSYEQYF.

J is TRBJ2-1 and V is TRBV27; 7 nucleotides agree with TRBD1. The CDR3 loop spans 13 amino acids. Germline-derived CDR1 and CDR2 are MNHEY and SMNVEV (reference sequence). Unmatched junction bases numbered 6, after V lost 6 bases and J lost 7 bases. The CDR3 spells CASRLDRVNEQFF. The CDR3 DNA follows: TGTGCCAGCAGGCTCGACAGGGTGAATGAGCAGTTCTTC.

This chain links TRBV5-1 with TRBJ2-3; possibly TRBD2 for D (6 bases). CDR1 SGHRS and CDR2 YFSETQ come from the germline V gene. The CDR3 sequence is 13 residues long. V was shortened by 4 bases and J by 6 bases, with 12 bases between the two germline ends. The CDR3 loop reads CASSAGTRDTQYF. CDR3 nucleotides: TGCGCCAGCAGCGCGGGGACGAGGGATACGCAGTATTTT.

The V gene is TRBV5-1, the J gene TRBJ2-1; the match to TRBD2 covers 9 bases. Germline V gives CDR1 SGHRS, CDR2 YFSETQ. V lost 4 bases, J lost 4 bases, and 9 bases stayed unmatched. This CDR3 is 16 amino acids long. The CDR3 region is CASSTPWTSEYNEQFF. The CDR3 coding sequence is TGCGCCAGCAGCACCCCCTGGACTAGCGAGTACAATGAGCAGTTCTTC.

Details on this clonotype: One junction end does not reproduce the germline sequence, and a read error may be involved. This rearrangement joins TRBV6-2 or TRBV6-3 to TRBJ2-3; tentative D call: TRBD2 (5 bases). The CDR3 is 15 amino acids. The germline CDR1 and CDR2 sequences are MNHEY and SVGEGT. DNA for the CDR3: TGTGCCGGCAGTTATTACACCATCGGGGCAGATACGCAGTATTTT. This encodes CAGSYYTIGADTQYF.

The chain combines TRBV29-1 with TRBJ2-1, with D unresolved. V dropped 5 bases and J dropped 6 bases, with 17 bases sitting between them. Germline-derived CDR1 and CDR2 are SQVTM and ANQGSEA. This CDR3 comprises 14 residues. The DNA of the CDR3 is TGCAGCGTTTGGAACAATTCCTCGCCCAATGAGCAGTTCTTC. Translated: CSVWNNSSPNEQFF.

The chain carries TRBV2 and TRBJ2-1; D is undetermined. The CDR3 covers 12 residues. V lost 3 bases to trimming and J lost 7 bases, with 7 bases between them. Germline CDR1 is SNHLY and CDR2 is FYNNEI. CDR3 amino acids: CASSDLRNEQFF. CDR3 bases: TGTGCCAGCAGTGATCTTAGGAATGAGCAGTTCTTC.

The V gene is TRBV12-3 or TRBV12-4, the J gene TRBJ2-5; no definite D call. The CDR3 length is 18 residues. V lost 2 bases, J lost 11 bases, and 30 bases lay in between. The CDR3 DNA reads TGTGCCAGCAGTTTATTGGGTAGGGTCAGTCCTCGGATCGCAGAGCAGTACTTC. It translates to CASSLLGRVSPRIAEQYF.

The V call is TRBV6-1, the J call TRBJ2-1; 9 bases align to TRBD2. With 3 bases clipped from V and 7 bases from J, the junction kept 10 bases outside the gene matches. Germline lookup yields CDR1 MNHNS and CDR2 SASEGT. The CDR3 totals 16 residues. CDR3 DNA: TGTGCCAGCAGTGAGGGCGGGAGGGCCTCAAGGAATGAGCAGTTCTTC. Encoded protein: CASSEGGRASRNEQFF.

This clonotype was picked up a small number of times. V and J are TRBV25-1 and TRBJ1-2, with 7 bases identical to TRBD1. The length of the CDR3 is 14 residues. CDR1 is MGHDK and CDR2 is SYGVNS in the germline V gene. Trimming cost V 4 bases and J 4 bases; bases outside gene matches: 6. Here the CDR3 reads CASSGGTDIYGYTF. DNA of the CDR3: TGTGCCAGCAGTGGAGGGACAGACATCTATGGCTACACCTTC.

The J gene is TRBJ1-1, the V gene TRBV6-2 or TRBV6-3; TRBD1 matches 7 bases. Germline V lookup: CDR1 MNHEY, CDR2 SVGEGT. The CDR3 extends over 16 amino acids. V lost 3 bases and J lost 2; bases outside the gene matches: 9. CDR3 DNA sequence: TGTGCCAGCAGTTATGCGGTTCGGGACAGAAACACTGAAGCTTTCTTT. This encodes CASSYAVRDRNTEAFF.

V gene TRBV20-1 combines with J gene TRBJ2-7, with 8 bases identical to TRBD2. The CDR3 spans 13 residues. J gave up 4 bases and V 4 bases, and 6 bases lay outside the gene matches. Germline CDR1 and CDR2: DFQATT and SNEGSKA (reference sequence). The DNA of the CDR3 is TGCAGTGCTACACTAGCGGAGTCTTACGAGCAGTACTTC. Its protein product is CSATLAESYEQYF.

The chain carries TRBV6-4 and TRBJ2-1, with 8 bases matching TRBD2. CDR1 is MRHNA, CDR2 SNTAGT, per germline. V gave up 6 bases and J gave up 8 bases; unmatched junction bases: 9. The CDR3 totals 14 residues. The CDR3 loop reads CASSGGALTDEQFF. As DNA, the CDR3 is TGTGCCAGCAGCGGGGGGGCTCTGACTGATGAGCAGTTCTTC.

This chain connects TRBV4-1 to TRBJ2-1, with 7 bases aligning to TRBD1. Germline V gene sequence: CDR1 MGHRA, CDR2 YSYEKL. With V trimmed by 1 base and J by 8 bases, 11 bases remained unmatched. The CDR3 spans 16 residues. The CDR3 nucleotides are TGCGCCAGCAGCCAAGCCGGGTTTAGGGGGCTGGATGAGCAGTTCTTC. Translating gives CASSQAGFRGLDEQFF.

This chain joins TRBV7-9 and TRBJ2-1; 7 bases fit TRBD2. J lost 8 bases, V lost 7 bases, and 8 bases had no gene match. Germline CDR1 SEHNR, CDR2 FQNEAQ (reference sequence). This CDR3 is built from 13 residues. CDR3 residues: CASTRRREDEQFF. The CDR3 coding sequence is TGTGCCAGCACCCGAAGACGGGAGGATGAGCAGTTCTTC.

This clonotype was detected once. The chain couples TRBV12-5 to TRBJ2-1, with D hard to call. Germline CDR1 LGHNT, CDR2 FRNRAP. The CDR3 runs 11 residues. V was trimmed by 7 bases and J by 6 bases, leaving 7 bases between them. CDR3 sequence: CASEAFNEQFF. CDR3 nucleotide sequence: TGTGCTAGTGAAGCTTTCAATGAGCAGTTCTTC. Variable domain in full (rest from reference TRBV12-5 and TRBJ2-1): DARVTQTPRHKVTEMGQEVTMRCQPILGHNTVFWYRQTMMQGLELLAYFRNRAPLDDSGMPKDRFSAEMPDATLATLKIQPSEPRDSAVYFCASEAFNEQFFGPGTRLTVL.

The rearrangement joins TRBV12-3 or TRBV12-4 to TRBJ2-3; D ambiguous. This CDR3 contains 14 residues. Trimming took 5 bases from V and 2 from J, leaving 11 bases between them. The CDR3 is CASSPDTYTDTQYF. The DNA for the CDR3 is TGTGCCAGCAGTCCCGACACTTACACAGATACGCAGTATTTT.

This clonotype was detected a few times. The chain links TRBV4-1 to TRBJ2-1, with 12 bases fitting TRBD2. J gave up 4 bases and V 4 bases, and 8 bases lay outside the gene matches. This CDR3 region has 17 residues. The germline V gene encodes CDR1 MGHRA and CDR2 YSYEKL. CDR3 nucleotides: TGCGCCAGCAGCCCTTTGACTAGCGGGAGTAGGTACAATGAGCAGTTCTTC. Its translation: CASSPLTSGSRYNEQFF.

Only one count was recorded for this clonotype. The chain has TRBV20-1 and TRBJ2-4; D not resolved. This CDR3 is 14 amino acids long. Trimming left V 1 base short and J 0 bases short, with 7 bases between. CDR1 is DFQATT, CDR2 SNEGSKA, per germline (reference sequence). Here the CDR3 DNA reads TGCAGTGCTAGAGGAGCCATAGCCAAAAACATTCAGTACTTC. Protein sequence: CSARGAIAKNIQYF.

J is TRBJ2-6 and V is TRBV2, with 11 bases that match TRBD1. Germline trimming cut 7 bases from V and 1 base from J; bases unmatched to any gene: 3. The CDR3 length is 16 residues. Per germline, CDR1 SNHLY and CDR2 FYNNEI. The CDR3 bases are TGTGCCAGCAAAGGGACAGGGGGTTCTGGGGCCAACGTCCTGACTTTC. The encoded protein is CASKGTGGSGANVLTF.